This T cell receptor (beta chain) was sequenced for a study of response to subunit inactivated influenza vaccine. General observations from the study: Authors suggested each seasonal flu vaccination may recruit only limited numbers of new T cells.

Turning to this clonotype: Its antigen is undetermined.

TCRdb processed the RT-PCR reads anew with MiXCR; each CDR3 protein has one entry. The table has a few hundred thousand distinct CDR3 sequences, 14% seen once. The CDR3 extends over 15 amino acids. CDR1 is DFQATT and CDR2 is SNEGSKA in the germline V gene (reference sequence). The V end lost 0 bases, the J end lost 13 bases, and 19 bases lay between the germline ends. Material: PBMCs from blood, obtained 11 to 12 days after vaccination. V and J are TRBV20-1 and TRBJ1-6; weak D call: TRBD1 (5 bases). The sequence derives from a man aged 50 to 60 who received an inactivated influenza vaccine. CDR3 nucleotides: TGCAGTGCTAGAGATCGGGACTCCCGAGGGAGGCCCCTCCACTTT. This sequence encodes CSARDRDSRGRPLHF.